This T cell receptor (beta chain) was recovered during a study of T cell repertoires in cytomegalovirus infection. This clonotype was seen many times. Its target is unknown. MiXCR, applied by TCRdb to the reads, yields one record per CDR3 protein. The sample consists of around 130,000 distinct CDR3 sequences, 20% to 30% of them appearing once. Whole-study findings and limits: Individuals carrying CMV plus the relevant HLA were identified by cumulative frequency of public TCR beta families.

This CDR3 comprises 16 residues. The V end lost 1 base, the J end lost 0 bases, and 10 bases lay between the germline ends. Per the germline V gene, CDR1 is MNHEY and CDR2 is SVGAGI. The clonotype comes from a human donor in good health (CMV status not recorded). Some clones in this sample may be carry-over from other donors' samples. The sequenced sample consisted of PBMCs, sequenced either directly or after in vitro stimulation (not recorded which). This sequence joins TRBV6-5 and TRBJ1-3, with D unclear. The CDR3 DNA is TGTGCCAGCAGTTACTACTCCCGTACCTCTGGAAACACCATATATTTT. It translates to CASSYYSRTSGNTIYF.